A selection of T cell receptor beta chains follows, all from one sample in a study of molecular identifiers for immune sequencing clone quantification. TCRdb analysed the PCR reads with MiXCR anew, one entry per CDR3 protein. The sample lists 250,000 to 350,000 distinct CDR3 sequences; roughly a fifth were seen once. Material for sequencing was naive CD8+ T cells from blood, with Jurkat cell RNA spiked in. All receptors come from a human donor in good health. Some libraries in this study had Jurkat cell RNA spiked in. Both conserved end residues are part of each CDR3. A D gene is named only where the DNA matches it firmly. The size of a clone is reported for some rows only, either as once, few or many, or as a class for expanded clones.

clone_size: -
d_call: -
j_call: TRBJ2-2
v_call: TRBV12-3/TRBV12-4
cdr3_aa: CASSPDSTMNTGELFF
cdr3_nt: TGTGCCAGCAGTCCGGACAGCACAATGAACACCGGGGAGCTGTTTTTT

clone_size: few
d_call: TRBD1
j_call: TRBJ2-2
v_call: TRBV27
cdr3_aa: CASSLSSVQGATGELFF
cdr3_nt: TGTGCCAGCAGCCTTAGCAGCGTGCAGGGGGCTACCGGGGAGCTGTTTTTT

clone_size: many
d_call: -
j_call: TRBJ2-2
v_call: TRBV28
cdr3_aa: CASSLLGGANTGELFF
cdr3_nt: TGTGCCAGCAGTTTGCTCGGCGGTGCGAACACCGGGGAGCTGTTTTTT

clone_size: many
d_call: -
j_call: TRBJ2-7
v_call: TRBV28
cdr3_aa: CASSLNEQYF
cdr3_nt: TGTGCCAGCAGTTTGAACGAGCAGTACTTC

clone_size: few
d_call: TRBD1
j_call: TRBJ1-2
v_call: TRBV4-1
cdr3_aa: CASSPVPGQSNYGYTF
cdr3_nt: TGCGCCAGCAGCCCCGTACCGGGACAGTCTAACTATGGCTACACCTTC

clone_size: -
d_call: -
j_call: TRBJ2-1
v_call: TRBV7-2
cdr3_aa: CASRDVGKEQFF
cdr3_nt: TGTGCCAGCCGAGATGTTGGGAAAGAGCAGTTCTTC

clone_size: few
d_call: -
j_call: TRBJ2-7
v_call: TRBV27
cdr3_aa: CASIDSSYEQYF
cdr3_nt: TGTGCCAGCATAGACAGCTCCTACGAGCAGTACTTC

clone_size: many
d_call: -
j_call: TRBJ2-1
v_call: TRBV19
cdr3_aa: CASSMQPYNEQFF
cdr3_nt: TGTGCCAGTAGTATGCAGCCCTACAATGAGCAGTTCTTC

clone_size: -
d_call: -
j_call: TRBJ2-3
v_call: TRBV10-3
cdr3_aa: CAISVGISLADTQYF
cdr3_nt: TGTGCCATCAGTGTCGGGATCTCTCTCGCAGATACGCAGTATTTT

clone_size: -
d_call: TRBD2
j_call: TRBJ2-1
v_call: TRBV20-1
cdr3_aa: CSARARGSGGTNEQFF
cdr3_nt: TGCAGTGCTAGAGCTCGGGGTAGCGGGGGAACCAATGAGCAGTTCTTC

clone_size: few
d_call: -
j_call: TRBJ1-1
v_call: TRBV12-3/TRBV12-4
cdr3_aa: CASSLTAKPDTEAFF
cdr3_nt: TGTGCCAGCAGTTTAACGGCGAAACCCGACACTGAAGCTTTCTTT

clone_size: -
d_call: TRBD2
j_call: TRBJ2-7
v_call: TRBV28
cdr3_aa: CASSLPEGAGGHYEQYF
cdr3_nt: TGTGCCAGCAGTCTCCCTGAAGGAGCGGGAGGTCATTACGAGCAGTACTTC

clone_size: many
d_call: -
j_call: TRBJ1-1
v_call: TRBV7-2
cdr3_aa: CASSLVYGFGTEAFF
cdr3_nt: TGTGCCAGCAGCTTAGTTTATGGGTTTGGCACTGAAGCTTTCTTT

clone_size: many
d_call: TRBD2
j_call: TRBJ2-3
v_call: TRBV9
cdr3_aa: CASSVGLAGTDTQYF
cdr3_nt: TGTGCCAGCAGCGTCGGACTAGCGGGTACAGATACGCAGTATTTT

clone_size: few
d_call: TRBD1
j_call: TRBJ2-1
v_call: TRBV2
cdr3_aa: CASIRDGQGAYNEQFF
cdr3_nt: TGTGCCAGCATCAGAGACGGGCAGGGGGCTTACAATGAGCAGTTCTTC

clone_size: many
d_call: -
j_call: TRBJ1-2
v_call: TRBV4-3
cdr3_aa: CASSLEPRDPLGYTF
cdr3_nt: TGCGCCAGCAGCCTCGAGCCCCGGGATCCACTGGGCTACACCTTC

clone_size: -
d_call: -
j_call: TRBJ2-1
v_call: TRBV6-2/TRBV6-3
cdr3_aa: CASTPQPDYNEQFF
cdr3_nt: TGTGCCAGCACCCCGCAGCCCGATTACAATGAGCAGTTCTTC

clone_size: many
d_call: -
j_call: TRBJ2-1
v_call: TRBV24-1
cdr3_aa: CATSRSGYNEQFF
cdr3_nt: TGTGCCACCAGTCGAAGCGGGTACAATGAGCAGTTCTTC

clone_size: many
d_call: TRBD1
j_call: TRBJ1-5
v_call: TRBV23-1
cdr3_aa: CASVFWDSHSNQPQHF
cdr3_nt: TGCGCCAGCGTATTCTGGGACAGCCATAGCAATCAGCCCCAGCATTTT

clone_size: many
d_call: TRBD2
j_call: TRBJ2-3
v_call: TRBV5-6
cdr3_aa: CASSFWTSGGRTDTQYF
cdr3_nt: TGTGCCAGCAGCTTTTGGACTAGCGGGGGGCGCACAGATACGCAGTATTTT

clone_size: many
d_call: -
j_call: TRBJ2-7
v_call: TRBV6-5
cdr3_aa: CASSYSNSGDEQYF
cdr3_nt: TGTGCCAGCAGTTACTCGAATTCGGGAGACGAGCAGTACTTC

clone_size: -
d_call: TRBD2
j_call: TRBJ2-3
v_call: TRBV6-5
cdr3_aa: CASRTSRLTSTDTQYF
cdr3_nt: TGTGCCAGCAGGACTAGCCGACTAACTAGCACAGATACGCAGTATTTT

clone_size: few
d_call: -
j_call: TRBJ1-5
v_call: TRBV27
cdr3_aa: CASSLQFNQPQHF
cdr3_nt: TGTGCCAGCAGTTTACAATTCAATCAGCCCCAGCATTTT

clone_size: -
d_call: -
j_call: TRBJ1-1
v_call: TRBV29-1
cdr3_aa: CSVASRLNTEAFF
cdr3_nt: TGCAGCGTTGCATCCAGGTTGAACACTGAAGCTTTCTTT

clone_size: many
d_call: -
j_call: TRBJ1-4
v_call: TRBV27
cdr3_aa: CASRFTTGTRNEKLFF
cdr3_nt: TGTGCCAGCAGATTTACTACCGGGACGCGAAATGAAAAACTGTTTTTT

clone_size: few
d_call: -
j_call: TRBJ2-3
v_call: TRBV10-3
cdr3_aa: CAISESQGYSTDTQYF
cdr3_nt: TGTGCCATCAGTGAGTCACAAGGGTACAGCACAGATACGCAGTATTTT

clone_size: -
d_call: -
j_call: TRBJ1-4
v_call: TRBV12-3/TRBV12-4
cdr3_aa: CASTEGGANEKLFF
cdr3_nt: TGTGCCAGCACCGAGGGGGGAGCTAATGAAAAACTGTTTTTT

clone_size: many
d_call: TRBD2
j_call: TRBJ2-3
v_call: TRBV25-1
cdr3_aa: CASSDLPGLAGTDTQYF
cdr3_nt: TGTGCCAGCAGTGACCTCCCGGGACTAGCGGGCACAGATACGCAGTATTTT

clone_size: many
d_call: -
j_call: TRBJ2-5
v_call: TRBV29-1
cdr3_aa: CSVDTGGLGTQYF
cdr3_nt: TGCAGCGTGGACACCGGGGGGCTTGGGACCCAGTACTTC

clone_size: many
d_call: -
j_call: TRBJ2-2
v_call: TRBV7-9
cdr3_aa: CASSFVRTVGELFF
cdr3_nt: TGTGCCAGCAGCTTCGTCAGAACAGTTGGGGAGCTGTTTTTT

clone_size: many
d_call: -
j_call: TRBJ2-7
v_call: TRBV7-9
cdr3_aa: CASSSKGAAEGEQYF
cdr3_nt: TGTGCCAGCAGCTCCAAAGGGGCGGCGGAGGGCGAGCAGTACTTC

clone_size: many
d_call: TRBD1
j_call: TRBJ2-7
v_call: TRBV4-3
cdr3_aa: CASSQDRDSTYEQYF
cdr3_nt: TGCGCCAGCAGCCAAGACCGGGACAGTACCTACGAGCAGTACTTC

clone_size: few
d_call: TRBD2
j_call: TRBJ2-7
v_call: TRBV20-1
cdr3_aa: CSARSGGAYEQCF
cdr3_nt: TGCAGTGCTAGATCGGGGGGGGCCTACGAGCAGTGCTTC

clone_size: few
d_call: -
j_call: TRBJ2-1
v_call: TRBV29-1
cdr3_aa: CSVEEGTLGFF
cdr3_nt: TGCAGCGTTGAAGAGGGTACCCTAGGGTTCTTC

clone_size: many
d_call: -
j_call: TRBJ2-7
v_call: TRBV29-1
cdr3_aa: CSVEGPGAYEQYF
cdr3_nt: TGCAGCGTTGAGGGGCCCGGAGCCTACGAGCAGTACTTC

clone_size: -
d_call: -
j_call: TRBJ2-2
v_call: TRBV7-9
cdr3_aa: CACNIFPYLAGELFF
cdr3_nt: TGTGCCTGCAATATCTTCCCCTATTTGGCCGGGGAGCTGTTTTTT

clone_size: many
d_call: -
j_call: TRBJ2-3
v_call: TRBV28
cdr3_aa: CASSLTSNTDTQYF
cdr3_nt: TGTGCCAGCAGTTTAACCAGTAACACAGATACGCAGTATTTT

clone_size: many
d_call: TRBD2
j_call: TRBJ2-7
v_call: TRBV28
cdr3_aa: CASSANSGRMNEQYF
cdr3_nt: TGTGCCAGCAGTGCCAATAGCGGGAGGATGAACGAGCAGTACTTC

clone_size: -
d_call: -
j_call: TRBJ2-7
v_call: TRBV11-2
cdr3_aa: CASSPWPRVNYEQYF
cdr3_nt: TGTGCCAGCAGCCCATGGCCCAGGGTCAACTACGAGCAGTACTTC

clone_size: many
d_call: TRBD2
j_call: TRBJ2-7
v_call: TRBV5-6
cdr3_aa: CASSLGRASGPLSYEQYF
cdr3_nt: TGTGCCAGCAGCTTGGGTCGGGCTAGCGGGCCCCTCTCCTACGAGCAGTACTTC

clone_size: many
d_call: -
j_call: TRBJ2-2
v_call: TRBV20-1
cdr3_aa: CSASQMTGELFF
cdr3_nt: TGCAGTGCGTCTCAAATGACCGGGGAGCTGTTTTTT

clone_size: many
d_call: -
j_call: TRBJ1-1
v_call: TRBV27
cdr3_aa: CASSPQNRGVAFF
cdr3_nt: TGTGCCAGCAGCCCCCAGAATCGGGGTGTAGCTTTCTTT

clone_size: many
d_call: -
j_call: TRBJ1-2
v_call: TRBV2
cdr3_aa: CASRGGFGYGYTF
cdr3_nt: TGTGCCAGCCGTGGGGGTTTTGGCTATGGCTACACCTTC

clone_size: many
d_call: TRBD1
j_call: TRBJ2-7
v_call: TRBV20-1
cdr3_aa: CSARDRATYEQYF
cdr3_nt: TGCAGTGCTAGGGACAGGGCTACCTACGAGCAGTACTTC

clone_size: many
d_call: -
j_call: TRBJ1-1
v_call: TRBV12-3/TRBV12-4
cdr3_aa: CASRDGRVTEAFF
cdr3_nt: TGTGCCAGCAGGGACGGAAGGGTCACTGAAGCTTTCTTT

clone_size: many
d_call: TRBD2
j_call: TRBJ2-1
v_call: TRBV11-2
cdr3_aa: CASSLGVAGGQDFF
cdr3_nt: TGTGCCAGCAGCTTGGGGGTAGCGGGGGGCCAGGATTTCTTC

clone_size: -
d_call: -
j_call: TRBJ2-7
v_call: TRBV19
cdr3_aa: CASSSYYEQYF
cdr3_nt: TGTGCCAGTAGTTCTTACTACGAGCAGTACTTC

clone_size: few
d_call: TRBD2
j_call: TRBJ2-3
v_call: TRBV3-1
cdr3_aa: CASSQVTSGDTDTQYF
cdr3_nt: TGTGCCAGCAGCCAAGTAACTAGCGGGGACACAGATACGCAGTATTTT

clone_size: -
d_call: -
j_call: TRBJ2-7
v_call: TRBV12-3/TRBV12-4
cdr3_aa: CASSPHGGHSYEQYF
cdr3_nt: TGTGCCAGCAGTCCCCACGGGGGGCACTCCTACGAGCAGTACTTC

clone_size: many
d_call: TRBD1
j_call: TRBJ1-1
v_call: TRBV6-2/TRBV6-3
cdr3_aa: CASTRTGNTEAFF
cdr3_nt: TGTGCCAGCACTCGGACAGGCAACACTGAAGCTTTCTTT

clone_size: many
d_call: -
j_call: TRBJ1-1
v_call: TRBV29-1
cdr3_aa: CSVAVLNLNTEAFF
cdr3_nt: TGCAGCGTCGCCGTACTCAACTTGAACACTGAAGCTTTCTTT